The 25 T cell receptor beta chains below were found in one sample sequenced in a study of blood T cell repertoires in COVID-19. The table came from immunoSEQ multiplex PCR; TCRdb's copy has only in-frame clones and leaves some out. This table has 220,000 or so clones, roughly 80% appearing once. Material for sequencing was peripheral blood. The source of these receptors is a woman older than 75 with COVID-19, enrolled during active disease.

This clone was recorded only once. V usage is TRBV6-1 and J usage is TRBJ1-5; 9 bases map to TRBD1. The length of the CDR3 is 14 residues. Germline V gives CDR1 MNHNS, CDR2 SASEGT. The J segment lost 6 bases and the V segment lost 2 bases, leaving 2 bases of the junction unmatched. In nucleotides, the CDR3 is TGTGCCAGCAGTGAATGGGGACAGGGTCAGCCCCAGCATTTT. This translates into CASSEWGQGQPQHF.

The chain employs TRBV9 and TRBJ1-5; 9 bases are a match to TRBD1. J lost 0 bases, V lost 4 bases, and 8 bases had no gene match. The CDR3 consists of 17 residues. Germline V gene lookup returns CDR1 SGDLS and CDR2 YYNGEE. The CDR3 reads CASSTGQGYLSNQPQHF. The CDR3 DNA is TGTGCCAGCAGCACAGGACAGGGGTATCTTAGCAATCAGCCCCAGCATTTT. The complete variable domain, with remaining parts taken from reference TRBV9 and TRBJ1-5, reads DSGVTQTPKHLITATGQRVTLRCSPRSGDLSVYWYQQSLDQGLQFLIQYYNGEERAKGNILERFSAQQFPDLHSELNLSSLELGDSALYFCASSTGQGYLSNQPQHFGDGTRLSIL.

The J gene is TRBJ1-3, the V gene TRBV7-9; D unresolved. The V end was cut by 4 bases, the J end by 4 bases, with 11 bases between. Germline-derived CDR1 and CDR2 are SEHNR and FQNEAQ (reference sequence). CDR3 length equals 14 residues. This CDR3 is CASSSNNRGNTIYF. DNA of the CDR3: TGTGCCAGCAGCTCGAATAACAGAGGAAACACCATATATTTT.

The chain has TRBV10-3 and TRBJ1-1; 7 bases map to TRBD1. The V gene end was trimmed by 5 bases and the J gene end by 1 base; junction bases not matched to a gene: 7. Germline V CDR1 and CDR2: ENHRY, SYGVKD. This CDR3 region has 15 residues. The CDR3 DNA reads as TGTGCCATCAGTCAACCCGGGACAGAGAACACTGAAGCTTTCTTT. It encodes CAISQPGTENTEAFF.

The V call is TRBV11-3, the J call TRBJ2-1; 15 bases match TRBD2. V gave up 0 bases and J gave up 9 bases; unmatched junction bases: 6. Germline CDR1 reads SGHNT; CDR2 reads YENEEA. The CDR3 consists of 17 residues. The chain's CDR3 is CASSLESLGLAGGEQFF. CDR3 DNA: TGTGCCAGCAGCTTAGAATCGTTGGGACTAGCGGGAGGTGAGCAGTTCTTC.

The rearrangement uses TRBV11-3 and TRBJ2-1; 7 bases are shared with TRBD2. Per germline, CDR1 SGHNT and CDR2 YENEEA. V trimming: 0 bases; J trimming: 5 bases; junction bases outside the gene matches: 1. The CDR3 contains 14 residues. The CDR3: CASSLDRGDNEQFF. CDR3 DNA sequence: TGTGCCAGCAGCTTAGATCGGGGGGACAATGAGCAGTTCTTC.

This chain joins TRBV7-2 and TRBJ2-3, with a possible D match to TRBD1 (6 bases). Trimming left V 5 bases short and J 6 bases short, with 18 bases between. CDR3 length: 15 amino acids. Germline values: CDR1 SGHTA, CDR2 FQGNSA. CDR3: CASSNRVGTQDTQYF. The CDR3 coding sequence is TGTGCCAGCAGCAACAGGGTGGGGACACAGGATACGCAGTATTTT.

The genes are TRBV7-8 and TRBJ1-2; 12 bases agree with TRBD1. The CDR3 covers 18 residues. Germline trimming cut 0 bases from V and 4 bases from J; bases unmatched to any gene: 9. Germline V CDR1 and CDR2: SGHVS, FQNEAQ. CDR3 loop: CASSLARDRGRRPYGYTF. The CDR3 DNA is TGTGCCAGCAGCTTAGCACGGGACAGGGGGCGAAGACCCTATGGCTACACCTTC.

J is TRBJ2-7 and V is TRBV18; TRBD2 matches 11 bases. The CDR3 is 16 residues long. Trimming cost V 6 bases and J 1 base; bases outside gene matches: 8. Per the germline V gene, CDR1 is KGHSH and CDR2 is LQKENI. This CDR3 reads CASSLPGTSGSYEQYF. Written as DNA, the CDR3 is TGTGCCAGCTCTCTTCCCGGGACTAGCGGATCCTACGAGCAGTACTTC. Full variable domain (rest looked up from reference TRBV18 and TRBJ2-7): NAGVMQNPRHLVRRRGQEARLRCSPMKGHSHVYWYRQLPEEGLKFMVYLQKENIIDESGMPKERFSAEFPKEGPSILRIQQVVRGDSAAYFCASSLPGTSGSYEQYFGPGTRLTVT.

The chain has TRBV4-2 and TRBJ1-1; 8 bases are a match to TRBD1. Germline V gene data show CDR1 as LGHNA and CDR2 as YNFKEQ. This CDR3 is 14 amino acids long. V was clipped by 5 bases and J by 6 bases; unmatched bases: 8. The CDR3 nucleotides are TGTGCCAGCAGCGGCAGGGGGCTTTTAGCTGAAGCTTTCTTT. This codes for CASSGRGLLAEAFF.

The rearrangement uses TRBV18 and TRBJ1-3; 11 bases match TRBD1. V lost 4 bases, J lost 8 bases, and 4 bases stayed unmatched. This CDR3 is 14 amino acids long. Germline assignment: CDR1 KGHSH and CDR2 LQKENI. CDR3 in DNA: TGTGCCAGCTCACTCGGGACAGGGGGAGACACCATATATTTT. Translating it yields CASSLGTGGDTIYF.

In DNA form, the CDR3 reads TGTGCCACCAGTGATACCGGACTAGCGGGGAGGGATACGCAGTATTTT. Its protein product is CATSDTGLAGRDTQYF. V is TRBV24-1 and J is TRBJ2-3; 12 bases match TRBD2. Germline V gene data show CDR1 as KGHDR and CDR2 as SFDVKD. V gave up 3 bases and J gave up 6 bases; unmatched junction bases: 6. CDR3 size: 16 residues.

V gene TRBV19 combines with J gene TRBJ2-7, with 12 bases lining up with TRBD1. Germline V gene lookup returns CDR1 LNHDA and CDR2 SQIVND (reference sequence). The CDR3 extends over 16 amino acids. The CDR3 loop is CATSRGGTGGYYEQYF. In DNA, the CDR3 is TGTGCAACTTCGAGAGGGGGGACAGGGGGCTATTACGAGCAGTACTTC.

The rearrangement joins TRBV6-1 to TRBJ2-5, with D perhaps matching TRBD2 (5 bases). The CDR3 length is 12 residues. The germline gives CDR1 MNHNS, CDR2 SASEGT. The ends were cut back, 2 bases at V and 5 bases at J, with 6 bases in the middle. CDR3 nucleotide sequence: TGTGCCAGCAGTGAAACGGGGGAGACCCAGTACTTC. It codes for CASSETGETQYF.

The CDR3 DNA is TGTGCCAGCCATAGCGCCGGGTTCCATGGCTACACCTTC. Protein product: CASHSAGFHGYTF. V gene TRBV12-3 or TRBV12-4 combines with J gene TRBJ1-2; D is uncertain. This CDR3 has 13 amino acids. The germline V and J ends were trimmed by 8 bases and 6 bases, with 16 bases remaining between them.

The gene calls are TRBV3-1 (or the pseudogene TRBV3-2) and TRBJ2-2; 7 bases map to TRBD1. The J segment lost 2 bases and the V segment lost 8 bases, leaving 5 bases of the junction unmatched. Germline V gene lookup returns CDR1 LGHDT and CDR2 YNNKEL (reference sequence). CDR3 length: 14 amino acids. CDR3: CASLWTGNTGELFF. The CDR3 nucleotides read TGTGCCAGCCTCTGGACAGGAAACACCGGGGAGCTGTTTTTT.

The CDR3 reads CASSPEGAARGTDTQYF. CDR3 DNA: TGTGCCAGCAGCCCGGAGGGGGCGGCTAGGGGGACAGATACGCAGTATTTT. The V and J genes are TRBV11-2 and TRBJ2-3; TRBD1 might be the D (7 bases). With 5 bases removed from V and 3 bases from J, the gap between germline ends came to 21 bases. The CDR3 loop spans 17 amino acids. Germline V lookup: CDR1 SGHAT, CDR2 FQNNGV.

This clone was observed a single time. The V and J genes are TRBV19 and TRBJ1-1; the D gene is possibly TRBD1 (6 bases). Germline CDR1 is LNHDA and CDR2 is SQIVND (reference sequence). The CDR3 totals 15 residues. Trimming took 3 bases from V and 0 from J, leaving 11 bases between them. The CDR3 is CASSIGGRLNTEAFF. CDR3 DNA: TGTGCCAGTAGTATTGGGGGCAGGCTGAACACTGAAGCTTTCTTT.

This clone has only a few counts. The rearrangement links TRBV29-1 to TRBJ1-1; D possibly corresponds to TRBD1 (6 bases). There are 14 residues in the CDR3. The germline gives CDR1 SQVTM, CDR2 ANQGSEA. The germline V and J ends were trimmed by 0 bases and 1 base, with 9 bases remaining between them. CDR3 residues: CSVEETGGNTEAFF. Here the CDR3 DNA reads TGCAGCGTTGAAGAGACAGGTGGGAACACTGAAGCTTTCTTT.

This chain connects TRBV27 to TRBJ1-1; 8 nucleotides agree with TRBD1. The germline CDR1 and CDR2 sequences are MNHEY and SMNVEV (reference sequence). CDR3 length: 14 amino acids. Germline trimming cut 7 bases from V and 6 bases from J; bases unmatched to any gene: 10. The CDR3 nucleotides are TGTGCCAGCACCGCGGACAGGGAAGGAGCTGAAGCTTTCTTT. Protein product: CASTADREGAEAFF.

The V and J genes are TRBV27 and TRBJ1-1; perhaps TRBD1 as D (5 bases). V was cut by 7 bases and J by 4 bases, with 22 bases left in between. This CDR3 is 16 amino acids long. Germline values: CDR1 MNHEY, CDR2 SMNVEV (reference sequence). CDR3 sequence: CASTHRVGAQSTEAFF. The CDR3 DNA sequence: TGTGCCAGCACGCACCGGGTTGGGGCCCAGAGCACTGAAGCTTTCTTT.

The CDR3 DNA sequence: TGTGCCAGCAGTAACAGGGTTGAAGCTTTCTTT. Encoded protein: CASSNRVEAFF. The chain links TRBV6-5 to TRBJ1-1, with D perhaps matching TRBD1 (6 bases). The V gene's germline CDR1 is MNHEY and CDR2 SVGAGI. This CDR3 region has 11 residues. The V end was cut by 5 bases, the J end by 7 bases, with 8 bases between.

The chain combines TRBV2 with TRBJ1-5; possible D gene TRBD1, 5 bases. V was shortened by 1 base and J by 2 bases, with 12 bases between the two germline ends. The germline V gene has CDR1 SNHLY and CDR2 FYNNEI. This CDR3 is built from 16 residues. CDR3 region: CASSEGQMYGNQPQHF. CDR3 nucleotide sequence: TGTGCCAGCAGTGAAGGACAGATGTACGGCAATCAGCCCCAGCATTTT.

This clone has more than one count but fewer than ten. The chain couples TRBV29-1 to TRBJ2-7; 7 nucleotides line up with TRBD1. The V gene end was trimmed by 5 bases and the J gene end by 3 bases; junction bases not matched to a gene: 4. Per germline, CDR1 SQVTM and CDR2 ANQGSEA. The CDR3 consists of 12 residues. CDR3 loop: CSVRTGVYEQYF. The CDR3 DNA sequence: TGCAGCGTTCGGACAGGCGTCTACGAGCAGTACTTC.

The rearrangement links TRBV27 to TRBJ2-2; maybe TRBD2 (5 bases). Germline-derived CDR1 and CDR2 are MNHEY and SMNVEV (reference sequence). With 5 bases removed from V and 4 bases from J, the gap between germline ends came to 11 bases. The CDR3 length is 14 residues. Here the CDR3 DNA reads TGTGCCAGCAGTCTCCGGGAATTCACCGGGGAGCTGTTTTTT. This encodes CASSLREFTGELFF.